Sequencing of this T cell receptor beta chain was carried out in a study of OX40 agonist ivuxolimab in advanced cancers. About the study: Ivuxolimab, an antibody acting as an agonist of OX40 (CD134), was used to treat patients.

This CDR3 region has 15 residues. Germline-derived CDR1 and CDR2 are KGHSH and LQKENI. The V end was cut by 2 bases, the J end by 2 bases, with 12 bases between. Some clones are missing from TCRdb's copy, which holds only in-frame ones; the method was immunoSEQ multiplex PCR. The table shows approximately 77,000 clones, with roughly 80% occurring only once. This TCR came from an adult with an advanced solid tumor such as melanoma, head and neck, liver or kidney cancer. The sequencing here drew on CD4+ or CD8+ T cells sorted from blood, taken in a trial of the OX40 agonist ivuxolimab. The genes are TRBV18 and TRBJ1-2; D is ambiguous. The CDR3 DNA reads as TGTGCCAGCTCACCAGGTCAGGTTCCCAACTATGGCTACACCTTC. Its protein product is CASSPGQVPNYGYTF.